This T cell receptor beta chain originates from a study of Ad26.COV2.S vaccination and SARS-CoV-2 variants. This clone was observed a single time. Trimming took off 0 bases at V and 1 base at J, with 7 bases between the two ends. Germline values: CDR1 SGDLS, CDR2 YYNGEE. The CDR3 totals 14 residues. TCRdb's table, derived via immunoSEQ multiplex PCR, lists solely in-frame clones and lacks some. The table has more than 300,000 clones, around 89% seen once. The treatment denotes: 15 to 20 received Ad26.COV2.S at low or high dose, single or two shots; about 5 received placebo; per-sample allocation not given. At day 63 after the first vaccine or placebo injection, samples were drawn.

The receptor was isolated from a person between 18 and 60 years old who received the Ad26.COV2.S COVID-19 vaccine or a placebo. J is TRBJ1-1 and V is TRBV9, with D uncertain. The sample consisted of peripheral blood, taken in a trial of Ad26.COV2.S vaccine versus placebo. Here the CDR3 DNA reads TGTGCCAGCAGCGTAGATCCCTCGAACACTGAAGCTTTCTTT. Residues: CASSVDPSNTEAFF. The variable domain in full, with the rest retrieved from reference TRBV9 and TRBJ1-1, is DSGVTQTPKHLITATGQRVTLRCSPRSGDLSVYWYQQSLDQGLQFLIQYYNGEERAKGNILERFSAQQFPDLHSELNLSSLELGDSALYFCASSVDPSNTEAFFGQGTRLTVV.